This T cell receptor (beta chain) was recovered during a study of cytomegalovirus exposure and HLA in healthy donors. Findings of the study overall: Cytomegalovirus status was reportedly diagnosed by the classifier with high specificity and sensitivity. In vitro work confirmed that a few CMV-associated chains recognize CMV antigens.

Data came from immunoSEQ multiplex PCR; TCRdb stores just in-frame clones and leaves some out. The data contain tens of thousands of clones, 85% to 95% of them seen just once; the ten biggest clones take up approximately 0.73%. A word on this clone: The antigen is undetermined.

Between the trimmed V and J ends, which lost 0 bases and 6 bases, there was a span of 11 bases. Germline CDR1 reads GTSNPN; CDR2 reads SVGIG (reference sequence). CDR3 length: 14 amino acids. The sequencing sample was made of PBMCs. This chain uses TRBV30 with TRBJ1-4; D is possibly TRBD1 (5 bases). The sequence was obtained from a woman under 30 in good health and CMV-seronegative. CDR3 bases: TGTGCCTGGAGTGTACGGGGGTGGGATGAAAAACTGTTTTTT. It translates to CAWSVRGWDEKLFF.